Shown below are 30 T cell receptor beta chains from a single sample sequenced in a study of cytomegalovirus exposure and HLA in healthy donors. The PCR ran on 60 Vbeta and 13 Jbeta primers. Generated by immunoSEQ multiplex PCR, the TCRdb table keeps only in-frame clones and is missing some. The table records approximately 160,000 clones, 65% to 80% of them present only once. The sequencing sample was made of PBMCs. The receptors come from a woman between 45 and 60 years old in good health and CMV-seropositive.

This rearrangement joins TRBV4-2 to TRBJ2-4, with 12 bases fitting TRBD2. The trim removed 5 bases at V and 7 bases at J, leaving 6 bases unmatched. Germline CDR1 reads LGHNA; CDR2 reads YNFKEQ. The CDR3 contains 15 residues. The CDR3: CASSSSGRAENIQYF. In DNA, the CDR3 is TGTGCCAGCAGCTCTAGCGGGAGGGCCGAGAACATTCAGTACTTC.

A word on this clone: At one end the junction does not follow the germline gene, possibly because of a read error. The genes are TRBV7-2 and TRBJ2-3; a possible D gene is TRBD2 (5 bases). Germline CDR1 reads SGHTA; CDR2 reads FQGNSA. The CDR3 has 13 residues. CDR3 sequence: CASSRPSTDTQYF. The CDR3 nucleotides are TGTGCCAGCAGCCGACCTAGCACAGATACGCAATATTTT.

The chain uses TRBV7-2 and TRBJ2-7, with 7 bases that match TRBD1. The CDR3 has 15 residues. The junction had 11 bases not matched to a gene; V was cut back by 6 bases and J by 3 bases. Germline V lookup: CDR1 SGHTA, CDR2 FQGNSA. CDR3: CASSHRYGTDYEQYF. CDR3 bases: TGTGCCAGCAGTCACCGATATGGGACAGACTACGAGCAGTACTTC.

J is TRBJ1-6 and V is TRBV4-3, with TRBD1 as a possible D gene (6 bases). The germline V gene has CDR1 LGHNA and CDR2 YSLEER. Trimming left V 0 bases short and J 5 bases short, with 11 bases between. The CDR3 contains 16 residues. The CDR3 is CASSQDSAGDNSPLHF. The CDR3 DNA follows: TGCGCCAGCAGCCAAGATAGCGCAGGGGATAATTCACCCCTCCACTTT.

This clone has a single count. CDR3 amino acids: CASTPGRGGNQPQHF. The DNA of the CDR3 is TGTGCCAGTACCCCGGGGAGGGGGGGTAATCAGCCCCAGCATTTT. The chain recombines TRBV19 with TRBJ1-5; tentative D call: TRBD1 (6 bases). The V end was cut by 7 bases, the J end by 4 bases, with 17 bases between. The CDR3 totals 15 residues. CDR1 and CDR2 from the germline V gene are LNHDA and SQIVND (reference sequence).

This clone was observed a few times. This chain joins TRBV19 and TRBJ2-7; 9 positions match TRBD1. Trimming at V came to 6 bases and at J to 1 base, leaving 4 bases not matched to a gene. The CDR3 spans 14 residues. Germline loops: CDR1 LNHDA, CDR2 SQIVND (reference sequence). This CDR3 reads CASSRQGGSYEQYF. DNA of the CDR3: TGTGCCAGTAGCAGACAGGGGGGGTCCTACGAGCAGTACTTC.

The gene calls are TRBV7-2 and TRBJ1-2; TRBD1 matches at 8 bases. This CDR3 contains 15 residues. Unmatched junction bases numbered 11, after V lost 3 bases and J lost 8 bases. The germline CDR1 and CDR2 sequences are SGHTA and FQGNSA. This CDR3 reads CASSFLFGQGEGYTF. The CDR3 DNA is TGTGCCAGCAGCTTCCTCTTCGGACAGGGCGAGGGCTACACCTTC.

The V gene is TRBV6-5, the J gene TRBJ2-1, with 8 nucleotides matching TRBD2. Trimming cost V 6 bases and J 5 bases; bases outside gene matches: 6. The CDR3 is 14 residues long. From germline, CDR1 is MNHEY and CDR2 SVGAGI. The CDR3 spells CASRGTRVDNEQFF. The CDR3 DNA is TGTGCCAGCAGGGGGACTAGGGTCGACAATGAGCAGTTCTTC.

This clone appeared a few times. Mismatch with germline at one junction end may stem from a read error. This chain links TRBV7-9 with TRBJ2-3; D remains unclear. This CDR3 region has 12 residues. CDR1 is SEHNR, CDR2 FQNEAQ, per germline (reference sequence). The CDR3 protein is CSSSFNTDTQYF. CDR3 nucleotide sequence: TGTTCCAGCAGTTTTAACACAGATACGCAGTATTTT.

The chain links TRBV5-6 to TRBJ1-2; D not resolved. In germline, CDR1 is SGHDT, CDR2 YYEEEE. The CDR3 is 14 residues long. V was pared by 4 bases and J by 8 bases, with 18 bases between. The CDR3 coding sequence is TGTGCCAGCAGCCTGGTTAGCTATCCTGGGGGCTACACCTTC. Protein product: CASSLVSYPGGYTF.

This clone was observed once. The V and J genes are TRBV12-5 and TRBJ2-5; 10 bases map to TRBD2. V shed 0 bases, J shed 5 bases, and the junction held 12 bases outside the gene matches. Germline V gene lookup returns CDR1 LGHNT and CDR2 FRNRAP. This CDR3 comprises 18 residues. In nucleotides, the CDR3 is TGTGCTAGTGGTTTGGTACTGGACGGGACTAGCGTAAGCGAGACCCAGTACTTC. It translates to CASGLVLDGTSVSETQYF. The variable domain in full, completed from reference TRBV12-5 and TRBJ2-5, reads DARVTQTPRHKVTEMGQEVTMRCQPILGHNTVFWYRQTMMQGLELLAYFRNRAPLDDSGMPKDRFSAEMPDATLATLKIQPSEPRDSAVYFCASGLVLDGTSVSETQYFGPGTRLLVL.

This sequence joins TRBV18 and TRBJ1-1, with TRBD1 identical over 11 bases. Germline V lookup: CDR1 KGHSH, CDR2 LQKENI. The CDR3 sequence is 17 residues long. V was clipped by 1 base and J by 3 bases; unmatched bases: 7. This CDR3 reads CASSPRRGQGGDTEAFF. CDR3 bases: TGTGCCAGCTCACCACGGCGGGGACAGGGGGGGGACACTGAAGCTTTCTTT.

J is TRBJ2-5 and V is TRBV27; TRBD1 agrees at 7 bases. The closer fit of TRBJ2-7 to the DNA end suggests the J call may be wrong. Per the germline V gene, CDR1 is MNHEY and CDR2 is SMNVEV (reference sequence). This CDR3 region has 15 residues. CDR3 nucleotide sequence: TGTGCCAGCAGTGGTGCGACAGGGTATTCCTACGAGCAGTACTTC. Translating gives CASSGATGYSYEQYF.

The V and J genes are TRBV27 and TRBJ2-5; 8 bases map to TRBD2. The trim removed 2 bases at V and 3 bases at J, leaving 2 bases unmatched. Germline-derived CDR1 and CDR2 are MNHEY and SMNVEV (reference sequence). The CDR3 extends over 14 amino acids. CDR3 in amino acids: CASSLLGREETQYF. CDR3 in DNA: TGTGCCAGCAGTTTACTCGGGAGGGAAGAGACCCAGTACTTC.

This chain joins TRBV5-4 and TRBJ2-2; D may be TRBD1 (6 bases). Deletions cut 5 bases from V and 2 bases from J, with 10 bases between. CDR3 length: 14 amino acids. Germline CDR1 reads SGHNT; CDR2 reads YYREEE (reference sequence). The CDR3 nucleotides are TGTGCCAGCAGGGTACAGGGTAACACCGGGGAGCTGTTTTTT. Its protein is CASRVQGNTGELFF.

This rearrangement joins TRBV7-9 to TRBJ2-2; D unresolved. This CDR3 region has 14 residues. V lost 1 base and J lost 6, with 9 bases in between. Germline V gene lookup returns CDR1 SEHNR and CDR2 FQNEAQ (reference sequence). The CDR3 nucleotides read TGTGCCAGCAGCTTAGGAGGCGCGGCCGGGGAGCTGTTTTTT. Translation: CASSLGGAAGELFF.

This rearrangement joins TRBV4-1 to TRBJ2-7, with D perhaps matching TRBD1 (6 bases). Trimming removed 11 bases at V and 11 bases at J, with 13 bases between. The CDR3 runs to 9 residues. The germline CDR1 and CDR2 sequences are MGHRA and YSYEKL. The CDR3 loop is CAGQGNKYF. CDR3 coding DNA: TGCGCCGGTCAGGGGAACAAGTACTTC.

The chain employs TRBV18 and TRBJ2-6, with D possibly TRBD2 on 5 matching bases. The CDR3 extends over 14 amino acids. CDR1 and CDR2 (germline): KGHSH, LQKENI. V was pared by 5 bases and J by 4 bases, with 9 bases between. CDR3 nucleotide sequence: TGTGCCAGCTCAGGCGGGTACGGGGCCAACGTCCTGACTTTC. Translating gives CASSGGYGANVLTF. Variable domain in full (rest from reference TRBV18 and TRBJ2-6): NAGVMQNPRHLVRRRGQEARLRCSPMKGHSHVYWYRQLPEEGLKFMVYLQKENIIDESGMPKERFSAEFPKEGPSILRIQQVVRGDSAAYFCASSGGYGANVLTFGAGSRLTVL.

The CDR3 DNA reads as TGTGCCAGCAGTTTATGGGACGGGACAGTTGACACTGAAGCTTTCTTT. Translating it yields CASSLWDGTVDTEAFF. The chain recombines TRBV28 with TRBJ1-1, with 7 bases matching TRBD1. V lost 0 bases, J lost 3 bases, and 7 bases stayed unmatched. This CDR3 comprises 16 residues. Germline loops: CDR1 MDHEN, CDR2 SYDVKM.

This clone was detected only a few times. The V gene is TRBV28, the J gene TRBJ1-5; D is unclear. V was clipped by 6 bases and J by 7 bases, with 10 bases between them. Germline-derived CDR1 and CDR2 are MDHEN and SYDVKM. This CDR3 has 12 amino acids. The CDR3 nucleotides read TGTGCCAGCAGCCCTTCCCTACAGCCCCAGCATTTT. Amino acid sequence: CASSPSLQPQHF. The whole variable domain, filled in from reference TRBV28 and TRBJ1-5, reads DVKVTQSSRYLVKRTGEKVFLECVQDMDHENMFWYRQDPGLGLRLIYFSYDVKMKEKGDIPEGYSVSREKKERFSLILESASTNQTSMYLCASSPSLQPQHFGDGTRLSIL.

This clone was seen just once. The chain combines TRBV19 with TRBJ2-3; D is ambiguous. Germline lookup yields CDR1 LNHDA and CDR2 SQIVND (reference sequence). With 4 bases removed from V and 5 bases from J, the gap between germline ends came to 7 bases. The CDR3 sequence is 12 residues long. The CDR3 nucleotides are TGTGCCAGTAGTAGAGGATTAGATACGCAGTATTTT. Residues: CASSRGLDTQYF.

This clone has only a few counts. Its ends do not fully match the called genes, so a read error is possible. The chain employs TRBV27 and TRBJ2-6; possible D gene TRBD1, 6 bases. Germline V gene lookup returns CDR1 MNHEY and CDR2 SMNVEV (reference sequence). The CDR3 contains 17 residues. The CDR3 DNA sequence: TGTGCCAGCAGGGTGCGTGGCGTGGGGGCTGGGGCCAACGGCCTGACTTTC. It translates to CASRVRGVGAGANGLTF.

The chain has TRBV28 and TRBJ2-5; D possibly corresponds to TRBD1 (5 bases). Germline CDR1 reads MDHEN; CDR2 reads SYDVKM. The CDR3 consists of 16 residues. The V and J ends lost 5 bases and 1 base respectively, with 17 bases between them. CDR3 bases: TGTGCCAGCAGTCCCCCCCTACAGGCGATCCAAGAGACCCAGTACTTC. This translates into CASSPPLQAIQETQYF.

In DNA form, the CDR3 reads TGTGCCAGCCGTTCCGGTACGGCCTACGAGCAGTACTTC. Its protein product is CASRSGTAYEQYF. The V call is TRBV7-9, the J call TRBJ2-7; D is unclear. V was pared by 8 bases and J by 2 bases, with 13 bases between. CDR3 size: 13 residues. The germline V gene has CDR1 SEHNR and CDR2 FQNEAQ (reference sequence). Drawing the rest from reference TRBV7-9 and TRBJ2-7, the complete variable domain is DTGVSQNPRHKITKRGQNVTFRCDPISEHNRLYWYRQTLGQGPEFLTYFQNEAQLEKSRLLSDRFSAERPKGSFSTLEIQRTEQGDSAMYLCASRSGTAYEQYFGPGTRLTVT.

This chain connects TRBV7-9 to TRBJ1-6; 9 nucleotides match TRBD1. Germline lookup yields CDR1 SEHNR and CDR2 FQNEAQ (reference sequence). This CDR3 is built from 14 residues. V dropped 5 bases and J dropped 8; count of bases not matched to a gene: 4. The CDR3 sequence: CASSLQGADSPLHF. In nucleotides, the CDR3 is TGTGCCAGCAGCCTACAGGGGGCAGATTCACCCCTCCACTTT.

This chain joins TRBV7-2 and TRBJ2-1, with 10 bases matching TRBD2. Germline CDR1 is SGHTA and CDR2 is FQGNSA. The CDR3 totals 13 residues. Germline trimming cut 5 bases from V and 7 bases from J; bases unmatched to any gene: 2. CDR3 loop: CASSNSGRNEQFF. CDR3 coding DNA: TGTGCCAGCAGCAATAGCGGGAGGAATGAGCAGTTCTTC.

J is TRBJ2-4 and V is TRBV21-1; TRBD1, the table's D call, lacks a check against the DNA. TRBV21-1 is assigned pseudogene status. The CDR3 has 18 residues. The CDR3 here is CASSKFYMTGQERDSQYF. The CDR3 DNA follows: TGTGCCAGCAGCAAATTCTATATGACAGGTCAAGAAAGGGACAGTCAGTACTTC.

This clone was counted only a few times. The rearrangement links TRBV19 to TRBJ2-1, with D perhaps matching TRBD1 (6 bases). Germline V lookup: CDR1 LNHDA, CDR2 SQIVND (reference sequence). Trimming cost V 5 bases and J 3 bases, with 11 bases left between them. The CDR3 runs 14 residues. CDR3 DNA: TGTGCCAGTAGTCAGACAGGAGACTACAATGAGCAGTTCTTC. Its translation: CASSQTGDYNEQFF.

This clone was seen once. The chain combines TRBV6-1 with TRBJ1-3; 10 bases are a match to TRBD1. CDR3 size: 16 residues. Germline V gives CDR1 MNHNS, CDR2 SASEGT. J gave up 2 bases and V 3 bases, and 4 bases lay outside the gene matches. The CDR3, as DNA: TGTGCCAGCAGTGAGGCGGGACAGGGGCCTGGAAACACCATATATTTT. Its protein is CASSEAGQGPGNTIYF.

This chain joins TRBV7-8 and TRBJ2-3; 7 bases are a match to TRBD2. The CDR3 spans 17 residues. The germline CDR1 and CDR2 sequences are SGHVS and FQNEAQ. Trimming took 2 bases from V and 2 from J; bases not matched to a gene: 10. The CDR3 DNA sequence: TGTGCCAGCAGCTTAAGTCGTCTAGCGGCCCCCACAGATACGCAGTATTTT. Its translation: CASSLSRLAAPTDTQYF.